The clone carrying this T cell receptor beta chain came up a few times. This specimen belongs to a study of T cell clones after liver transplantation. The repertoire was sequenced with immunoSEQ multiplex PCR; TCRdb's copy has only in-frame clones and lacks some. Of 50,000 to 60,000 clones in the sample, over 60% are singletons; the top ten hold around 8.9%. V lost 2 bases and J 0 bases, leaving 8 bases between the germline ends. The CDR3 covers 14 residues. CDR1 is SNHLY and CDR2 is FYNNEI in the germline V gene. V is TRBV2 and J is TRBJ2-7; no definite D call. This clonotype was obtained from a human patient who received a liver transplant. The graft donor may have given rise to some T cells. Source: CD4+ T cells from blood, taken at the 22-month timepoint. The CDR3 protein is CASSEHETSYEQYF. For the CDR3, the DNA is TGTGCCAGCAGTGAACATGAGACCTCCTACGAGCAGTACTTC.